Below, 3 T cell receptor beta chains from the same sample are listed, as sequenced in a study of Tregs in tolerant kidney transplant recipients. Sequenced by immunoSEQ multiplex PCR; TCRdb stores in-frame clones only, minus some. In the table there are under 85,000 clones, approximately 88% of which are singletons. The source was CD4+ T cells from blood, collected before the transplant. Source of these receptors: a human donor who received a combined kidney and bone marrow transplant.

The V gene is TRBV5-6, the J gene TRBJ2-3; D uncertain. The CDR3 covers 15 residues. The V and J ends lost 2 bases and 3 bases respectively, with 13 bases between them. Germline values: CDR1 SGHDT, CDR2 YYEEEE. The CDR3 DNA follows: TGTGCCAGCAGCTTATCAACAGTTGATACAGATACGCAGTATTTT. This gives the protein CASSLSTVDTDTQYF.

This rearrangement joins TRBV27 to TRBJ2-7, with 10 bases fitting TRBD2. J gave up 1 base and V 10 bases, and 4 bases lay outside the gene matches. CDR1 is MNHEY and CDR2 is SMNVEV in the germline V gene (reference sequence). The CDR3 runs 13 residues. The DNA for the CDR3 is TGTGCCACCGGTAGCGGGAGGTCCTACGAGCAGTACTTC. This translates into CATGSGRSYEQYF.

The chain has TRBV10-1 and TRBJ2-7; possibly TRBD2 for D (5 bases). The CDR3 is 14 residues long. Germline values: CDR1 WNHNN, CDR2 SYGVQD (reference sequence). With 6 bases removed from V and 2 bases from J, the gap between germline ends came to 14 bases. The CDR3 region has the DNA TGCGCCAGCAGCCGCGAACTGACTACCTACGAGCAGTACTTC. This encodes CASSRELTTYEQYF.